These T cell receptor beta chains were read from a single sample in a study of blood T cell repertoires in COVID-19. Clones were read by immunoSEQ multiplex PCR, and TCRdb kept only the in-frame ones, dropping some. The data show approximately 200,000 clones, with about 86% seen just once and approximately 6.2% held by the top ten. The source material was peripheral blood. Every receptor here comes from a man aged 60 to 69 who had recovered from COVID-19. CDR3s include the opening cysteine and the closing phenylalanine or tryptophan. Fields, in order: D gene, V gene, clone size, J gene, CDR3 DNA, CDR3 protein. The D gene is left open where the match is weak. The listing skips clone size in some rows; elsewhere it reads once, few, many or a size class.

TRBD1	TRBV19	NA	TRBJ2-1	TGTGCCAGTAATACCCCGGGACAGGGAACGTACAATGAGCAGTTCTTC	CASNTPGQGTYNEQFF
NA	TRBV18	NA	TRBJ2-7	TGTGCCAGCTCACCGGGTAGCGAATACGAGCAGTACTTC	CASSPGSEYEQYF
TRBD2	TRBV7-3	NA	TRBJ2-7	TGTGCCAGCAAATTGGGGGGGTTCTCCTACGAGCAGTACTTC	CASKLGGFSYEQYF
TRBD1	TRBV5-1	NA	TRBJ1-1	TGCGCCAGCAGCTCCGACAGGGCCGTCACTGAAGCTTTCTTT	CASSSDRAVTEAFF
NA	TRBV9	NA	TRBJ1-1	TGTGCCAGCAGCCGCCGCGGGGGTAACACTGAAGCTTTCTTT	CASSRRGGNTEAFF
TRBD2	TRBV5-5	NA	TRBJ2-7	TGTGCCAGCAGCCTCGCCGGGACTAGTGAATACGAGCAGTACTTC	CASSLAGTSEYEQYF
NA	TRBV28	NA	TRBJ1-4	TGTGCCAGCAAGAGGCAGCATGAAAAACTGTTTTTT	CASKRQHEKLFF
TRBD1	TRBV3-1/TRBV3-2	NA	TRBJ1-2	TGTGCCAGCAGCCGTATCTTAACAGGGGACTATGGCTACACCTTC	CASSRILTGDYGYTF
TRBD2	TRBV5-1	NA	TRBJ2-1	TGCGCCAGCAGCTCCGGACTAGCGGGAGCCGGATATTACAATGAGCAGTTCTTC	CASSSGLAGAGYYNEQFF
NA	TRBV12-3/TRBV12-4	NA	TRBJ2-7	TGTGCCAGCAGTTTACAGAGAGGGTACGAGCAGTACTTC	CASSLQRGYEQYF
TRBD1	TRBV10-1	NA	TRBJ2-7	TGCGCCAGCAGTGGGGCGACAGGGGCCTGGTACGAGCAGTACTTC	CASSGATGAWYEQYF
NA	TRBV27	NA	TRBJ2-2	TGTGCCAGCAGTTTACGGCGGGGCGACACCGGGGAGCTGTTTTTT	CASSLRRGDTGELFF
NA	TRBV6-5	few	TRBJ1-1	TGTGCCAGCAGTAAAACAGGGACCAGCACTGAAGCTTTCTTT	CASSKTGTSTEAFF
NA	TRBV9	NA	TRBJ1-3	TGTGCCAGCAGCGTGACCTCGAGAGGCTCTGGAAACACCATATATTTT	CASSVTSRGSGNTIYF
TRBD1	TRBV28	once	TRBJ2-4	TGTGCCAGCAGTACCCTTAGCCCGACAGGGGGAGGGGCCAAAAACATTCAGTACTTC	CASSTLSPTGGGAKNIQYF
NA	TRBV30	NA	TRBJ2-7	TGTGCCTGGAGAACGGGAGTCTACGAGCAGTACTTC	CAWRTGVYEQYF
TRBD1	TRBV5-4	few	TRBJ1-6	TGTGCCAGCAGCCGGGACAGCCTCCTGTCGGGACCCCTCCACTTT	CASSRDSLLSGPLHF
NA	TRBV6-5	NA	TRBJ1-5	TGTGCCGGGGGCCAGAGCAATCAGCCCCAGCATTTT	CAGGQSNQPQHF
NA	TRBV19	NA	TRBJ1-1	TGTGCCAGTAGTCGAGACAGGCACAACACTGAAGCTTTCTTT	CASSRDRHNTEAFF
TRBD2	TRBV7-3	few	TRBJ2-7	TGTGCCAGCAGCTCCAGCGGGAGCTCCTACGAGCAGTACTTC	CASSSSGSSYEQYF
TRBD1	TRBV27	few	TRBJ1-2	TGTGCCAGCAGGCCCTCGGGACAGGTCTATGGCTACACCTTC	CASRPSGQVYGYTF
NA	TRBV7-9	NA	TRBJ1-1	TGTGCCAGCAGCACACAACCCTTCACTGAAGCTTTCTTT	CASSTQPFTEAFF
NA	TRBV30	NA	TRBJ1-1	TGTGCCTGGAGGGGGAGGGGTTGGAACACTGAAGCTTTCTTT	CAWRGRGWNTEAFF
TRBD1	TRBV6-2/TRBV6-3	NA	TRBJ2-1	TGTGCCAGCAGCCAAGGGACAGCTTACAATGAGCAGTTCTTC	CASSQGTAYNEQFF
TRBD1	TRBV30	NA	TRBJ2-5	TGTGCCTGGAGGACAGGGGTCCGAGAGACCCAGTACTTC	CAWRTGVRETQYF
NA	TRBV29-1	NA	TRBJ1-2	TGCAGCGTTCTGGGCGGGGAGCTTAACTATGGCTACACCTTC	CSVLGGELNYGYTF
NA	TRBV11-2	NA	TRBJ1-2	TGTGCCAGCAGCTCAGGGGTTACCTATGGCTACACCTTC	CASSSGVTYGYTF
NA	TRBV5-1	NA	TRBJ1-4	TGCGCCAGCAGCTTGAATACAGGTCATGATGAAAAACTGTTTTTT	CASSLNTGHDEKLFF
NA	TRBV6-2/TRBV6-3	NA	TRBJ2-7	TGTGCCAGCAGCGGGCAGGCGAGCTACGAGCAGTACTTC	CASSGQASYEQYF
NA	TRBV18	NA	TRBJ1-2	TGTGCCAGCTCACCCCAGGAGGGAACCTATGGCTACACCTTC	CASSPQEGTYGYTF
NA	TRBV27	NA	TRBJ2-3	TGTGCCAGCAGTTTATCAACCAGGGGAATCACAGATACGCAGTATTTT	CASSLSTRGITDTQYF
TRBD2	TRBV5-4	NA	TRBJ2-1	TGTGCCAGCAGCGGCGGGACTACCTCCTACAATGAGCAGTTCTTC	CASSGGTTSYNEQFF
TRBD2	TRBV19	NA	TRBJ2-3	TGTGCCAGTAGTATTCCCGCGGGAGGGAGCACAGATACGCAGTATTTT	CASSIPAGGSTDTQYF
NA	TRBV7-9	NA	TRBJ2-7	TGTGCCAGCAGCTTTTTAGGGGTCTACGAGCAGTACTTC	CASSFLGVYEQYF
TRBD1	TRBV28	NA	TRBJ2-6	TGTGCCAGCAGTTTGTGGACAGGGATCAGCTCGTCTCTCTCTGGGGCCAACGTCCTGACTTTC	CASSLWTGISSSLSGANVLTF
TRBD2	TRBV19	NA	TRBJ2-2	TGTGCCACACTAGCGGGAGCGGTCACCGGGGAGCTGTTTTTT	CATLAGAVTGELFF
TRBD1	TRBV29-1	few	TRBJ1-1	TGCAGCGTGGGGACAGGGATCGGGTCCACTGAAGCTTTCTTT	CSVGTGIGSTEAFF
TRBD1	TRBV5-1	NA	TRBJ1-4	TGCGCCAGCAGCTTGGCCCCGGGACAGGGTGTGAAACTGTTTTTT	CASSLAPGQGVKLFF
TRBD1	TRBV30	NA	TRBJ1-1	TGTGCCTGGAGTGACGGACAGGGTTTGAAAGCTTTCTTT	CAWSDGQGLKAFF
NA	TRBV6-5	NA	TRBJ1-1	TGTGCCAGCAAGGGCGGGTCGCGTGAAGCTTTCTTT	CASKGGSREAFF
NA	TRBV10-3	NA	TRBJ2-7	TGTGCCATCAGTGAGTCTTTCAGGGATCACGAGCAGTACTTC	CAISESFRDHEQYF
TRBD1	TRBV28	NA	TRBJ2-2	TGTGCCAGCAGAAGGACAGGGGGCATGGGCGGGGAGCTGTTTTTT	CASRRTGGMGGELFF
NA	TRBV10-2	NA	TRBJ2-7	TGCGCCAGCAGTGTAGGTCTAGCCTACGAGCAGTACTTC	CASSVGLAYEQYF
TRBD1	TRBV5-1	NA	TRBJ1-1	TGCGCCAGCAGCTGGGACAGGAACACTGAAGCTTTCTTT	CASSWDRNTEAFF
TRBD1	TRBV7-3	NA	TRBJ1-2	TGTGCCAGCAGCAATTCTAGGGGGCAGGGTGGCTACACCTTC	CASSNSRGQGGYTF